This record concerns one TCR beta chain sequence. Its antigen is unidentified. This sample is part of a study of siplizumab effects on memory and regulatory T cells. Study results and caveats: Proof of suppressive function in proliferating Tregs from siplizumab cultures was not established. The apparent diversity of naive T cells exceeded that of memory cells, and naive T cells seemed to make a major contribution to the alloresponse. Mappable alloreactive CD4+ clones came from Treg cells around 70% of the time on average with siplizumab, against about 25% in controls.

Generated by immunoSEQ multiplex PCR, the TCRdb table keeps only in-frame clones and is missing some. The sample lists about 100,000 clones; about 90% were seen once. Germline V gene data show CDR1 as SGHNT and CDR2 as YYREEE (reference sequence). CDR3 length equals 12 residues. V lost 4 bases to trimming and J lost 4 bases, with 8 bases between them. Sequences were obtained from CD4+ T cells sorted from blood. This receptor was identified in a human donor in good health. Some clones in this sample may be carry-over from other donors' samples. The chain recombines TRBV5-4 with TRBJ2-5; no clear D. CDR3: CASSPGGETQYF. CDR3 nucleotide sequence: TGTGCCAGCAGCCCCGGTGGAGAGACCCAGTACTTC.